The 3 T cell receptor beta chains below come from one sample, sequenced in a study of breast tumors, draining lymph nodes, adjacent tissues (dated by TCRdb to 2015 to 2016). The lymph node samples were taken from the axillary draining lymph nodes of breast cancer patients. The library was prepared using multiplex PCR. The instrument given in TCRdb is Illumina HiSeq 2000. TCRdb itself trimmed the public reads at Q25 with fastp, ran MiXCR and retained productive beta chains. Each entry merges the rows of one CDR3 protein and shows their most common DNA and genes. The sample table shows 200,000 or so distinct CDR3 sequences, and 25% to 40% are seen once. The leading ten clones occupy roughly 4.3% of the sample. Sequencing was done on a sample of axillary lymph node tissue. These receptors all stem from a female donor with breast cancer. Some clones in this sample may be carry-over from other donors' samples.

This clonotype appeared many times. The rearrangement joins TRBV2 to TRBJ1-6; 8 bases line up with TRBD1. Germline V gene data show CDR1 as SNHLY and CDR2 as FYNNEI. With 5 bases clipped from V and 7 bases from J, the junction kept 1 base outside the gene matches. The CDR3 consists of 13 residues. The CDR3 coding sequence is TGTGCCAGCAGTAACAGGGGGAATTCACCCCTCCACTTT. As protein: CASSNRGNSPLHF.

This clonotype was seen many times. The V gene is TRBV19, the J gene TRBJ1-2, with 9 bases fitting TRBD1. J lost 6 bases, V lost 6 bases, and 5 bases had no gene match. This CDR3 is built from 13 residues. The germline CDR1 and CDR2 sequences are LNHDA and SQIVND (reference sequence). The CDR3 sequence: CASRIDRGNGYTF. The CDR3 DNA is TGTGCCAGTAGGATTGACAGGGGGAATGGCTACACCTTC. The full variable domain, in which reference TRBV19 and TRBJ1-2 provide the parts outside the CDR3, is DGGITQSPKYLFRKEGQNVTLSCEQNLNHDAMYWYRQDPGQGLRLIYYSQIVNDFQKGDIAEGYSVSREKKESFPLTVTSAQKNPTAFYLCASRIDRGNGYTFGSGTRLTVV.

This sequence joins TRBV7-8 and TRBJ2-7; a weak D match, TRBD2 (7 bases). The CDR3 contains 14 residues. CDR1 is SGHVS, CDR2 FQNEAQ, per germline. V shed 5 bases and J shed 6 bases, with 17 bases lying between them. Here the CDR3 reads CASSVFRGGPEQYF. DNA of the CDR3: TGTGCCAGCAGCGTCTTCAGGGGAGGGCCCGAGCAGTACTTC.